This T cell receptor beta chain was sequenced during a study of CD8 T cells in ankylosing spondylitis. Study-wide results and caveats: A motif of 7 to 9 highly homologous TCR beta variants was seen as apparently characteristic of ankylosing spondylitis blood. Reportedly, disease-linked clones are significantly enriched in ankylosing spondylitis patients' matched synovial fluid.

This clonotype was picked up a small number of times. As yet, its antigen is unknown. 5'-RACE, quantitative and with molecular barcodes, yielded the TCR beta libraries. One entry per CDR3 protein results from TCRdb running MiXCR on the 5' RACE reads. The sample lists about 90,000 distinct CDR3 sequences, roughly 8.5% seen once, with more than 30% in the top ten. The CDR3 sequence is 12 residues long. Germline V gene sequence: CDR1 SGHRS, CDR2 YFSETQ. Trimming shortened V by 0 bases and J by 13 bases, and 11 bases separated the two germline ends. The gene calls are TRBV5-1 and TRBJ2-1, with a weak D call TRBD2 (6 bases). The sample comprised blood, either unsorted or a sorted T cell fraction (not recorded which). The TCR was taken from a male donor with ankylosing spondylitis. The CDR3 loop reads CASSLAGGPQFF. In nucleotides, the CDR3 is TGCGCCAGCAGCTTGGCCGGAGGGCCTCAGTTCTTC.